This TCR beta chain appears in the sequencing data of a study of CD8+CD57+ T cells in acquired aplastic anemia. Whole-study results and caveats: Both patients and controls carried the same twenty-nine CD8+ CDR3 sequences.

Germline lookup yields CDR1 DFQATT and CDR2 SNEGSKA (reference sequence). The trim removed 4 bases at V and 2 bases at J, leaving 1 base unmatched. The CDR3 loop spans 12 amino acids. This clonotype was counted ten times or more. As yet, its antigen is unknown. Profiling of TCR beta VDJ combinations and CDR3 sequences used genomic DNA as template. TCRdb re-called the reads with MiXCR, one entry per CDR3 protein. Of about 140,000 distinct CDR3 sequences in the sample, around two fifths were seen once. Specimen: sorted CD4+, CD8+, or CD8+CD57+ T cells (not recorded which) from PBMCs. The chain joins TRBV20-1 to TRBJ1-1; 7 bases line up with TRBD1. The clonotype originates from a human donor in good health, serving as a control. The CDR3 sequence is CSANRGNTEAFF. CDR3 DNA sequence: TGCAGTGCTAACAGGGGAAACACTGAAGCTTTCTTT.